This T cell receptor beta chain was identified in a study of cytomegalovirus exposure and HLA in healthy donors. This clone has a handful of counts. It was with 60 Vbeta and 13 Jbeta primers that the PCR ran. The data were produced by immunoSEQ multiplex PCR, yet TCRdb's version contains in-frame clones alone and is incomplete. The top ten hold 4.5% to 5.5% of the sample, which has about 170,000 clones, about 85% seen once. Germline values: CDR1 SGHTA, CDR2 FQGNSA. The length of the CDR3 is 18 residues. J lost 0 bases, V lost 8 bases, and 16 bases had no gene match. The sequenced material came from PBMCs. V usage is TRBV7-2 and J usage is TRBJ2-7; 10 positions agree with TRBD2. The origin of this receptor is a woman in her fifties or sixties in good health and CMV-seropositive. The CDR3 DNA is TGTGCCAGCGTACCTAGCGGGAGTCCCCTTTTGGCCTCCTACGAGCAGTACTTC. It yields the protein CASVPSGSPLLASYEQYF.